A selection of T cell receptor beta chains follows, all from one sample in a study of T cell changes during pregnancy in multiple sclerosis. Data came from immunoSEQ multiplex PCR; TCRdb stores just in-frame clones and leaves some out. Among around 25,000 clones listed, 85% were seen once. Sequenced here: CD8+ T cells from peripheral blood mononuclear cells, sampled in the first trimester of pregnancy. The receptors originated from a female donor in good health, enrolled as a control in a pregnancy study. Each CDR3 is given with its conserved first and last residue. Each record gives: V gene, clone size, D gene, J gene, CDR3 DNA, CDR3 protein. A D gene is named only where the DNA matches it firmly. Clone size is stated in some rows and not others, as once, few, many or a class when expanded.

>TRBV25-1|.|.|TRBJ2-7
TGTGCCAGCAGTGCCAAATCCTACGAGCAGTACTTC
CASSAKSYEQYF
>TRBV9|.|TRBD2|TRBJ2-7
TGTGCCAGCAGCGTAGATCGTACTAGCGGGCGGGAGCAGTACTTC
CASSVDRTSGREQYF
>TRBV27|.|TRBD1|TRBJ2-2
TGTGCCGTCGGACAGGGGACCGTACCCGGGGAGCTGTTTTTT
CAVGQGTVPGELFF
>TRBV27|.|TRBD2|TRBJ2-3
TGTGCCAGCAGTTCCCACTCCTTAAGCGGGAGGGCCACAGATACGCAGTATTTT
CASSSHSLSGRATDTQYF
>TRBV7-9|.|TRBD1|TRBJ2-7
TGTGCCAGCACCGGATCCGGGGACAGGAGCTCCTACGAGCAGTACTTC
CASTGSGDRSSYEQYF
>TRBV6-5|.|TRBD1|TRBJ1-1
TGTGCCAGCAGTTACCGTAGGGGGCAGGGGGACACTGAAGCTTTCTTT
CASSYRRGQGDTEAFF
>TRBV6-5|once|.|TRBJ1-1
TGTGCCAGCAGATTGAAGGGGCGCTTGAACACTGAAGCTTTCTTT
CASRLKGRLNTEAFF
>TRBV7-8|.|.|TRBJ2-7
TGTGCCAGCAGCTCCAGAGGGTACGAGCAGTACTTC
CASSSRGYEQYF
>TRBV27|.|.|TRBJ1-3
TGTGCCAGCAGTACAACCCCGTACCCTGGAAACACCATATATTTT
CASSTTPYPGNTIYF
>TRBV23-1|.|.|TRBJ2-7
TGCGCCGTAGGCAGGGGGGCCCCCTACGAGCAGTACTTC
CAVGRGAPYEQYF
>TRBV7-8|.|.|TRBJ2-3
TGTGCCAGCAGGACCGCGGCAGCTTATAGCAGGGGCGATAGAAGCACAGATACGCAGTATTTT
CASRTAAAYSRGDRSTDTQYF
>TRBV19|.|TRBD1|TRBJ1-1
TGTGCCAGTAGTACGTTGACAGGGGACACTGAAGCTTTCTTT
CASSTLTGDTEAFF
>TRBV5-1|.|.|TRBJ2-7
TGCGCCAGCACCTCTGGAGGCGCGGGGCGTAACGAGCAGTACTTC
CASTSGGAGRNEQYF
>TRBV5-6|.|.|TRBJ1-4
TGTGCCAGCAGCCCTGGCCGGGAGTCTAATGAAAAACTGTTTTTT
CASSPGRESNEKLFF
>TRBV19|.|.|TRBJ1-2
TGTGCCGTTCGTCACCCCCGGGGGGACACAGCTAACTATGGCTACACCTTC
CAVRHPRGDTANYGYTF
>TRBV19|once|TRBD1|TRBJ2-7
TGTGCCAGTAGTATATTTGGGGACAGCTACGAGCAGTACTTC
CASSIFGDSYEQYF
>TRBV6-1|.|.|TRBJ2-3
TGTGCCAGCAGTGAAGTGGCAGGGAGCACAGATACGCAGTATTTT
CASSEVAGSTDTQYF
>TRBV4-3|.|.|TRBJ2-5
TGCGCCAGCAGCCAAGAAGAGGGTCGGGGGACCCAGTACTTC
CASSQEEGRGTQYF
>TRBV6-1|.|TRBD2|TRBJ2-3
TGTGCCAGCAGTGAAGCGCTAGCGGGGGGGTCCACAGATACGCAGTATTTT
CASSEALAGGSTDTQYF
>TRBV5-1|.|TRBD2|TRBJ2-2
TGCGCCAGCAGCCAGACTAGCGGGCTGACCGGGGAGCTGTTTTTT
CASSQTSGLTGELFF
>TRBV25-1|.|TRBD1|TRBJ2-7
TGTGCCAGCAGTTTCCTCGACAGGGATGGAAACGAGCAGTACTTC
CASSFLDRDGNEQYF
>TRBV4-3|.|TRBD1|TRBJ1-4
TGCGCCAGCAGCCAAGAGACCGGGACAGGGAGTGAAAAACTGTTTTTT
CASSQETGTGSEKLFF